This note documents a single T cell receptor (beta chain) sequence. Antigen: not known. The sample belongs to a study of cytomegalovirus exposure and HLA in healthy donors. Broader study findings: Most TCR sequences showed up rarely, but some public TCRs showed up in many donors. From TCR beta sequences, most subjects' HLA-A and HLA-B alleles were reportedly predicted accurately. Trimming of TCR beta V- and J-genes showed a link, identified in a later analysis, to a missense DCLRE1C variant.

V lost 4 bases and J 0 bases, leaving 8 bases between the germline ends. This CDR3 contains 15 residues. CDR1 SGHNT and CDR2 YYREEE come from the germline V gene (reference sequence). A multiplex PCR was run with 60 Vbeta primers and 13 Jbeta primers. The table came from immunoSEQ multiplex PCR; TCRdb's copy has only in-frame clones and leaves some out. The data hold around 170,000 clones, with 70% to 80% observed a single time. This clonotype was sampled from a man between 60 and 70 years old in good health and CMV-seronegative. This chain uses TRBV5-4 with TRBJ1-6, with D tentatively TRBD1 (5 bases). Sequencing input: PBMCs. This CDR3 is CASSRQSSYNSPLHF. CDR3 sequence (DNA): TGTGCCAGCAGCCGACAGAGCTCCTATAATTCACCCCTCCACTTT.